These T cell receptor beta chains were read from a single sample in a study of OX40 agonist ivuxolimab in advanced cancers. Libraries were prepared by immunoSEQ multiplex PCR; TCRdb keeps only in-frame clonotypes and omits some of them. The table has under 85,000 clones, about 89% seen once. The source was CD4+ or CD8+ T cells sorted from blood, collected in a trial of the OX40 agonist ivuxolimab. The source of these receptors is an adult with an advanced solid tumor such as melanoma, head and neck, liver or kidney cancer. Each CDR3 is given with its conserved first and last residue. Fields, in order: D gene, V gene, J gene, clone size, CDR3 protein, CDR3 DNA. A D gene is named only where the DNA matches it firmly. The size entry is marked missing in some rows and otherwise reads once, few, many or a size class.

TRBD1,TRBV6-6,TRBJ1-6,few,CASSSPGQGASPLHF,TGTGCCAGCAGTTCCCCGGGACAGGGGGCTTCGCCCCTCCACTTT
TRBD1,TRBV30,TRBJ1-4,.,CASNRGFNEKLFF,TGTGCCTCCAACAGGGGGTTTAATGAAAAACTGTTTTTT
.,TRBV11-3,TRBJ1-3,.,CASSLGPVDSGNTIYF,TGTGCCAGCAGCTTGGGACCGGTTGACTCTGGAAACACCATATATTTT
.,TRBV7-2,TRBJ1-1,.,CASSLTRGTEAFF,TGTGCCAGCAGCTTAACGAGGGGCACTGAAGCTTTCTTT
.,TRBV9,TRBJ2-1,.,CASSGRRSVNNEQFF,TGTGCCAGCAGCGGCCGGAGGTCTGTTAACAATGAGCAGTTCTTC
.,TRBV9,TRBJ1-3,.,CASSPLDSHSGNTIYF,TGTGCCAGCAGCCCTCTCGACAGTCACTCTGGAAACACCATATATTTT
TRBD2,TRBV27,TRBJ2-5,.,CASSPGTSGRETQYF,TGTGCCAGCAGTCCTGGGACTAGCGGGAGGGAGACCCAGTACTTC
.,TRBV7-3,TRBJ2-1,once,CASSLGGVNEQFF,TGTGCCAGCAGCTTAGGAGGAGTGAATGAGCAGTTCTTC
.,TRBV18,TRBJ2-5,.,CASSPQGSETQYF,TGTGCCAGCTCACCACAGGGATCAGAGACCCAGTACTTC
.,TRBV6-1,TRBJ1-4,once,CASRSGDSTNEKLFF,TGTGCCAGCCGTTCGGGGGACTCAACTAATGAAAAACTGTTTTTT
TRBD1,TRBV4-2,TRBJ2-5,.,CASSPGTGRKGPQETQYF,TGTGCCAGCAGTCCTGGGACAGGGAGAAAGGGGCCTCAAGAGACCCAGTACTTC
TRBD2,TRBV19,TRBJ2-1,.,CASMRTSGSGNEQFF,TGTGCCAGTATGAGGACTAGCGGGAGTGGTAATGAGCAGTTCTTC
.,TRBV10-3,TRBJ1-1,once,CAIRVNTEAFF,TGTGCCATCAGGGTGAACACTGAAGCTTTCTTT
TRBD1,TRBV10-3,TRBJ1-5,few,CAISAGTGRFSNQPQHF,TGTGCCATCAGTGCCGGGACAGGGAGGTTTAGCAATCAGCCCCAGCATTTT
TRBD1,TRBV2,TRBJ1-1,.,CASREQGAEAFF,TGTGCCAGCAGGGAACAGGGGGCAGAAGCTTTCTTT
TRBD1,TRBV6-1,TRBJ1-4,.,CASSGGTGSEKLFF,TGTGCCAGCAGTGGAGGGACAGGGAGTGAAAAACTGTTTTTT
TRBD1,TRBV7-3,TRBJ1-1,.,CASSPQGESEAFF,TGTGCCAGCAGCCCTCAGGGGGAATCTGAAGCTTTCTTT
TRBD1,TRBV2,TRBJ2-7,.,CASAGTGLYF,TGTGCCAGCGCGGGGACAGGGTTGTACTTC
.,TRBV10-3,TRBJ1-3,.,CATKTGRGSGNTIYF,TGTGCCACCAAGACGGGAAGGGGGTCTGGAAACACCATATATTTT
.,TRBV18,TRBJ2-1,.,CASSPQGSLGQFF,TGTGCCAGCTCACCGCAGGGTAGCCTGGGGCAGTTCTTC
TRBD1,TRBV11-2,TRBJ1-3,.,CASSLIEGAHGNTIYF,TGTGCCAGCAGCTTAATAGAGGGGGCCCATGGAAACACCATATATTTT
.,TRBV15,TRBJ2-7,.,CATSRESGNTYEQYF,TGTGCCACCAGCAGAGAATCCGGAAACACCTACGAGCAGTACTTC
.,TRBV7-9,TRBJ2-5,.,CASSLPRAGREETQYF,TGTGCCAGCAGCCTACCTCGGGCAGGTCGGGAAGAGACCCAGTACTTC
.,TRBV11-3,TRBJ2-1,.,CASSLGTDDNEQFF,TGTGCCAGCAGCTTAGGGACAGACGACAATGAGCAGTTCTTC
.,TRBV7-9,TRBJ2-3,.,CTSSPRRAEGTDTQYF,TGTACCAGCAGCCCCAGGAGAGCGGAAGGGACAGATACGCAGTATTTT
.,TRBV15,TRBJ1-6,medium-sized,CATSRDAKVGAPLHF,TGTGCCACCAGCAGAGATGCGAAGGTCGGAGCGCCCCTCCACTTT
.,TRBV7-3,TRBJ2-7,.,CASSDQDEQYF,TGTGCCAGCAGCGACCAGGACGAGCAGTACTTC
TRBD2,TRBV27,TRBJ2-3,.,CASSLTSGSLHKTQYF,TGTGCCAGCAGTTTGACTAGCGGGAGTCTGCATAAGACGCAGTATTTT
TRBD1,TRBV7-6,TRBJ1-5,.,CASSPRTGGLFNQPQHF,TGTGCCAGCAGCCCCCGGACAGGGGGCCTTTTCAATCAGCCCCAGCATTTT
.,TRBV10-3,TRBJ2-1,.,CAISESEGAGSYNEQFF,TGTGCCATCAGTGAGTCGGAGGGGGCGGGCTCCTACAATGAGCAGTTCTTC
.,TRBV9,TRBJ1-6,.,CASSDFLGGDSPLHF,TGTGCCAGCAGCGACTTTTTGGGTGGAGATTCACCCCTCCACTTT
TRBD2,TRBV5-4,TRBJ2-7,.,CASSLAASGGVYEQYF,TGTGCCAGCAGCTTGGCAGCTAGCGGGGGGGTTTACGAGCAGTACTTC
TRBD2,TRBV5-1,TRBJ2-1,few,CASSFGSGGLNEQFF,TGCGCCAGCAGCTTCGGGAGCGGGGGGCTCAATGAGCAGTTCTTC
.,TRBV11-2,TRBJ2-1,.,CASSPRGRNEQFF,TGTGCCAGCAGCCCAAGAGGCCGCAATGAGCAGTTCTTC
.,TRBV5-1,TRBJ2-7,.,CASSLVKGAGDEQYF,TGCGCCAGCAGCTTGGTAAAAGGGGCAGGGGACGAGCAGTACTTC
.,TRBV7-3,TRBJ2-5,once,CASSRDPGHSETQYF,TGTGCCAGCAGTCGAGATCCGGGACATTCAGAGACCCAGTACTTC
.,TRBV10-1,TRBJ1-2,.,CASRGTRGGYTF,TGCGCCAGCAGGGGGACCCGGGGTGGCTACACCTTC
.,TRBV19,TRBJ1-4,.,CASSMDSRRGEKLFF,TGTGCCAGTAGTATGGACAGTCGACGAGGGGAAAAACTGTTTTTT
.,TRBV6-5,TRBJ1-2,.,CASSSSILYGYTF,TGTGCCAGCAGTTCCTCGATCCTCTATGGCTACACCTTC
.,TRBV5-1,TRBJ2-3,.,CASSLEGRDITDTQYF,TGCGCCAGCAGCTTGGAGGGGCGGGATATTACAGATACGCAGTATTTT
TRBD1,TRBV2,TRBJ1-4,.,CASSGPRTGGVSEEKLFF,TGTGCCAGCAGTGGCCCGAGGACAGGGGGCGTTAGCGAAGAAAAACTGTTTTTT
TRBD2,TRBV9,TRBJ2-1,.,CASSVAAESGTEQFF,TGTGCCAGCAGCGTAGCAGCGGAGAGCGGGACTGAGCAGTTCTTC
.,TRBV7-9,TRBJ2-5,.,CASSLDGARGTQYF,TGTGCCAGCAGCTTAGATGGAGCTCGTGGGACCCAGTACTTC
.,TRBV29-1,TRBJ1-2,.,CSGRTVVDGYTF,TGCAGCGGCCGGACTGTGGTCGACGGCTACACCTTC
.,TRBV6-6,TRBJ2-5,few,CASSYGVETQYF,TGTGCCAGCAGTTACGGCGTGGAGACCCAGTACTTC
.,TRBV19,TRBJ1-4,.,CASSVSNNEKLFF,TGTGCCAGTAGCGTCTCAAATAATGAAAAACTGTTTTTT
.,TRBV7-9,TRBJ2-7,once,CASSLSRLTGGEQYF,TGTGCCAGCAGCTTAAGTCGCCTAACCGGGGGCGAGCAGTACTTC
TRBD1,TRBV10-1,TRBJ1-1,.,CASSESTGENTEAFF,TGCGCCAGCAGTGAGTCTACAGGGGAGAACACTGAAGCTTTCTTT
.,TRBV7-8,TRBJ1-4,once,CASSLISGQNNEKLFF,TGTGCCAGCAGCTTAATCTCGGGTCAGAATAATGAAAAACTGTTTTTT
.,TRBV6-5,TRBJ1-3,few,CASSVSGSAGNTIYF,TGTGCCAGCAGTGTTTCGGGATCCGCTGGAAACACCATATATTTT
.,TRBV5-1,TRBJ1-2,once,CASSPDIGIYGYTF,TGCGCCAGCAGCCCGGATATCGGGATCTATGGCTACACCTTC
.,TRBV5-4,TRBJ1-1,.,CASSLGARDGVNTEAFF,TGTGCCAGCAGCTTGGGAGCCAGGGACGGAGTGAACACTGAAGCTTTCTTT
.,TRBV28,TRBJ1-3,.,CASRPSSGNTIYF,TGTGCCAGCAGGCCCAGCTCTGGAAACACCATATATTTT
.,TRBV4-3,TRBJ2-7,.,CASSQRTGTGGEQYF,TGCGCCAGCAGCCAGCGAACAGGGACCGGGGGCGAGCAGTACTTC
TRBD1,TRBV29-1,TRBJ1-5,once,CSVVWTGGEGQPQHF,TGCAGCGTCGTCTGGACAGGGGGCGAGGGGCAGCCCCAGCATTTT
.,TRBV19,TRBJ2-3,once,CASSSSGDTQYF,TGTGCCAGTAGTAGCTCGGGAGATACGCAGTATTTT
TRBD2,TRBV7-8,TRBJ2-1,.,CASSTLAGARGEQFF,TGTGCCAGCAGCACACTAGCGGGGGCCCGGGGGGAGCAGTTCTTC
TRBD2,TRBV27,TRBJ2-7,.,CASSLEAGEPYEQYF,TGTGCCAGCAGTTTAGAAGCGGGAGAGCCCTACGAGCAGTACTTC
.,TRBV5-5,TRBJ1-3,.,CASSLAVSGNTIYF,TGTGCCAGCAGCCTCGCGGTCTCTGGAAACACCATATATTTT
.,TRBV10-3,TRBJ1-5,.,CAISDRNQPQHF,TGTGCCATCAGTGACAGGAATCAGCCCCAGCATTTT